The 7 T cell receptor beta chains below all came from one sample that was sequenced in a study of radiation and T cells in renal cell carcinoma. TCRdb's copy holds only in-frame clones and misses some; the assay was immunoSEQ multiplex PCR. The sample carries about 150,000 clones, about 88% recorded once. Stated time point: baseline pretreatment blood. Documented treatment: 15 Gy SBRT to primary tumor, nephrectomy 4 weeks later. Source: blood, taken from a patient whose treatment included radiotherapy and nephrectomy. All receptors come from a woman between 65 and 79 years old with renal cell carcinoma.

This chain links TRBV7-3 with TRBJ2-1; 7 nucleotides match TRBD1. Germline-derived CDR1 and CDR2 are SGHTA and FQGTGA. The CDR3 is made up of 15 amino acids. J gave up 6 bases and V 0 bases, and 5 bases lay outside the gene matches. The CDR3 spells CASSLTHGQVNEQFF. The DNA for the CDR3 is TGTGCCAGCAGCTTAACCCACGGACAGGTCAATGAGCAGTTCTTC.

This clone is a singleton in its sample. The chain uses TRBV18 and TRBJ2-3; unclear D gene. CDR1 is KGHSH, CDR2 LQKENI, per germline. This CDR3 region has 14 residues. Trimming removed 0 bases at V and 4 bases at J, with 8 bases between. The CDR3 region is CASSPPSVADTQYF. The CDR3 DNA reads TGTGCCAGCTCACCACCGTCAGTCGCAGATACGCAGTATTTT.

The rearrangement links TRBV28 to TRBJ2-5; maybe TRBD2 (5 bases). Trimming removed 4 bases from V and 3 bases from J, with 9 bases in between. CDR1 and CDR2 (germline): MDHEN, SYDVKM. This CDR3 is 13 amino acids long. CDR3 DNA sequence: TGTGCCAGCAGTTCTTGGGGAGAAGAGACCCAGTACTTC. It yields the protein CASSSWGEETQYF.

This clone was seen a handful of times. The chain couples TRBV29-1 to TRBJ1-2; 8 bases map to TRBD1. V lost 4 bases and J lost 7; bases outside the gene matches: 5. In germline, CDR1 is SQVTM, CDR2 ANQGSEA. CDR3 length equals 12 residues. The CDR3, as DNA: TGCAGCGTTGGCCCCGGGACAGGTGGCTACACCTTC. Its translation: CSVGPGTGGYTF. Looking up the rest from reference TRBV29-1 and TRBJ1-2 gives the full variable domain: SAVISQKPSRDICQRGTSLTIQCQVDSQVTMMFWYRQQPGQSLTLIATANQGSEATYESGFVIDKFPISRPNLTFSTLTVSNMSPEDSSIYLCSVGPGTGGYTFGSGTRLTVV.

The CDR3 DNA reads as TGTGCCTGGGGGGGACGGGTCTACGAGCAGTACTTC. Translated: CAWGGRVYEQYF. The chain carries TRBV30 and TRBJ2-7; either TRBD1 or TRBD2 may fit D (5 bases each). Per germline, CDR1 GTSNPN and CDR2 SVGIG (reference sequence). V lost 5 bases to trimming and J lost 3 bases, with 11 bases between them. CDR3 length: 12 amino acids.

V is TRBV5-6 and J is TRBJ1-2; 8 positions match TRBD1. The CDR3 is 15 amino acids. Germline-derived CDR1 and CDR2 are SGHDT and YYEEEE. With V trimmed by 2 bases and J by 7 bases, 10 bases remained unmatched. The CDR3 protein is CASSFARQGFSGYTF. As DNA, the CDR3 is TGTGCCAGCAGCTTCGCCCGACAGGGGTTCTCTGGCTACACCTTC.

This clone was seen more than once but under ten times. The chain combines TRBV30 with TRBJ1-1; D not certain. V was pared by 4 bases and J by 0 bases, with 9 bases between. CDR1 is GTSNPN and CDR2 is SVGIG in the germline V gene (reference sequence). The CDR3 totals 13 residues. The DNA of the CDR3 is TGTGCCTGGATGGCTGGGTTGAACACTGAAGCTTTCTTT. It yields the protein CAWMAGLNTEAFF.